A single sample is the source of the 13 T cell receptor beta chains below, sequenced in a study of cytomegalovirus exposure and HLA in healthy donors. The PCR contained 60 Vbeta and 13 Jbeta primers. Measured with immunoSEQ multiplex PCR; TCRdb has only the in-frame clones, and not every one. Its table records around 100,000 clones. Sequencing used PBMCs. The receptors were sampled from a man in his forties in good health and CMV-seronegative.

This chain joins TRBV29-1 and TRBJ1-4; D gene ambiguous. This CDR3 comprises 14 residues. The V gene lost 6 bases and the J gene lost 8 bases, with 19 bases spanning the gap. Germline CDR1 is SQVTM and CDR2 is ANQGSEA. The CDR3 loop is CSVEVGGLVEKLFF. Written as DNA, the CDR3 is TGCAGCGTGGAGGTAGGAGGGTTGGTGGAAAAACTGTTTTTT.

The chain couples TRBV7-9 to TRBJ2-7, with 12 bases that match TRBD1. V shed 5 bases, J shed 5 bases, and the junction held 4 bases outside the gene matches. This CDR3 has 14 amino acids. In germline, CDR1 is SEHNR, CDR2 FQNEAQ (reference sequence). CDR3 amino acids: CASSPGQGAHEQYF. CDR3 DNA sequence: TGTGCCAGCAGCCCGGGACAGGGGGCCCACGAGCAGTACTTC. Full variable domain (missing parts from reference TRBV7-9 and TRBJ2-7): DTGVSQNPRHKITKRGQNVTFRCDPISEHNRLYWYRQTLGQGPEFLTYFQNEAQLEKSRLLSDRFSAERPKGSFSTLEIQRTEQGDSAMYLCASSPGQGAHEQYFGPGTRLTVT.

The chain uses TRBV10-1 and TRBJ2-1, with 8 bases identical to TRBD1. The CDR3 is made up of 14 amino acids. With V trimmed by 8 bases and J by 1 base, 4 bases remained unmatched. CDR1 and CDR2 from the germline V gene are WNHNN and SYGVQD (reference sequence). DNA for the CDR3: TGCGCCAGCGTAGACAGGGGATCCTACAATGAGCAGTTCTTC. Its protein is CASVDRGSYNEQFF.

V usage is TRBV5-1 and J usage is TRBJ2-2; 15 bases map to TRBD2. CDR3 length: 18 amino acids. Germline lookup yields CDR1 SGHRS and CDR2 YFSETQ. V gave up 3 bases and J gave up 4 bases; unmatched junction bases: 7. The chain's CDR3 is CASSSGLAGGPVTGELFF. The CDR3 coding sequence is TGCGCCAGCAGCTCCGGACTAGCGGGAGGGCCGGTCACCGGGGAGCTGTTTTTT.

CDR3 nucleotide sequence: TGTGCCAGCAGCTTGCGGGGGGTTGTCCAGCCCCAGCATTTT. Protein: CASSLRGVVQPQHF. The gene calls are TRBV5-8 and TRBJ1-5; D possibly corresponds to TRBD1 (5 bases). The germline gives CDR1 SGHTS, CDR2 YDEGEE. CDR3 size: 14 residues. V lost 1 base to trimming and J lost 7 bases, with 12 bases between them.

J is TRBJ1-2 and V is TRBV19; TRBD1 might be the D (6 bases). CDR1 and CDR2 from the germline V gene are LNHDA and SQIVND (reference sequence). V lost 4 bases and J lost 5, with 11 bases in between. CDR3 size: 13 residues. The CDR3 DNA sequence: TGTGCCAGTAGTAACAGGGTCCCTTATGGCTACACCTTC. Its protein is CASSNRVPYGYTF.

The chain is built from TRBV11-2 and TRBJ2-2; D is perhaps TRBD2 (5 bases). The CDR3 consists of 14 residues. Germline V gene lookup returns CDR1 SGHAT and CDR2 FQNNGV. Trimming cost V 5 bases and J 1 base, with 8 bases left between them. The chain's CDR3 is CASSLRGNTGELFF. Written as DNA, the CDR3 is TGTGCCAGCAGCCTCCGGGGGAACACCGGGGAGCTGTTTTTT. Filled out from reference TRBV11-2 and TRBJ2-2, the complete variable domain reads EAGVAQSPRYKIIEKRQSVAFWCNPISGHATLYWYQQILGQGPKLLIQFQNNGVVDDSQLPKDRFSAERLKGVDSTLKIQPAKLEDSAVYLCASSLRGNTGELFFGEGSRLTVL.

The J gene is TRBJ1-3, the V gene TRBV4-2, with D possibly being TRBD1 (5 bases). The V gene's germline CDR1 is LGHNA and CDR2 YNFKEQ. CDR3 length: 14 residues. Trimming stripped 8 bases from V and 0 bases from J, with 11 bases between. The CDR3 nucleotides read TGTGCCAGCGCCAGGGACTTCTCTGGAAACACCATATATTTT. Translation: CASARDFSGNTIYF.

The chain's CDR3 is CASSLALGNTIYF. The CDR3 coding sequence is TGTGCCAGCAGCTTAGCCCTTGGAAACACCATATATTTT. V gene TRBV11-2 combines with J gene TRBJ1-3, with no clear D. This CDR3 is 13 amino acids long. Germline CDR1 SGHAT, CDR2 FQNNGV. V lost 1 base, J lost 3 bases, and 4 bases lay in between.

The CDR3 region has the DNA TGTGCCAGCAGCACTAGACAGGGGGGCAACAATGAGCAGTTCTTC. Translated, it gives CASSTRQGGNNEQFF. The chain combines TRBV21-1 with TRBJ2-1; the table's D call, TRBD1, was not checked against the DNA. TRBV21-1 is listed as a pseudogene. This CDR3 is built from 15 residues.

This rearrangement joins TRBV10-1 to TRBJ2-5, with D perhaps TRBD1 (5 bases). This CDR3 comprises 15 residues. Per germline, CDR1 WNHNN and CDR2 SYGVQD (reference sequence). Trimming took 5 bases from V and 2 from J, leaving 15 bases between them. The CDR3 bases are TGCGCCAGCAGTTTGGACACTCTGGGACAAGAGACCCAGTACTTC. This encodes CASSLDTLGQETQYF.

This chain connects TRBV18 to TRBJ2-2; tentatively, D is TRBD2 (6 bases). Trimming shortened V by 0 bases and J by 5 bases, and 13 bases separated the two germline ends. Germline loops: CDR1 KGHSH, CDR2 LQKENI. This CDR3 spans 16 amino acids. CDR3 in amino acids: CASSPPVEGGTGELFF. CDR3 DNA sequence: TGTGCCAGCTCACCACCAGTGGAGGGCGGGACCGGGGAGCTGTTTTTT.

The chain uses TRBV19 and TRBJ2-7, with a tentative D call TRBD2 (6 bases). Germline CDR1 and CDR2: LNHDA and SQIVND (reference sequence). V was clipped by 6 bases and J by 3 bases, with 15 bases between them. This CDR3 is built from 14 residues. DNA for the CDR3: TGTGCCAGTAGCGTTAAACTAGCTAACTACGAGCAGTACTTC. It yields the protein CASSVKLANYEQYF.